The source of this TCR beta chain is a study of identical twins' blood T cells. Each TCR cDNA library carried sample-specific barcodes on both ends. MiXCR was run by TCRdb on the 5' RACE reads, yielding one entry per CDR3 protein. The table has about 370,000 distinct CDR3 sequences, about 28% seen once; the top ten hold about 6.1%. Sequenced sample: PBMCs. This clonotype was sampled from a woman aged 18 to 55 in good health.

Here the CDR3 reads CASSTRGYTEAFF. Here the CDR3 DNA reads TGTGCCAGTAGTACCCGGGGATACACTGAAGCTTTCTTT. The V call is TRBV19, the J call TRBJ1-1; no clear D gene. Per the germline V gene, CDR1 is LNHDA and CDR2 is SQIVND (reference sequence). V was cut by 4 bases and J by 3 bases, with 9 bases left in between. The CDR3 is made up of 13 amino acids.